The 9 T cell receptor beta chains reported below all come from one sample, sequenced in a study of long-term antiretroviral therapy in people with HIV. The immunoSEQ assay was v3.0, run at survey level. The method was immunoSEQ multiplex PCR; TCRdb's version includes in-frame clones alone and lacks a portion of them. Of 15,000 to 20,000 clones listed, approximately 95% were seen once; the top ten hold 1.2% to 1.5%. Source: unsorted PBMCs, taken less than 11 years after starting antiretroviral therapy. These TCRs come from a man between 25 and 39 years old with HIV.

The V and J genes are TRBV30 and TRBJ1-2, with TRBD1 as a possible D gene (5 bases). CDR1 is GTSNPN, CDR2 SVGIG, per germline (reference sequence). V was cut by 1 base and J by 6 bases, with 33 bases left in between. This CDR3 spans 20 amino acids. The CDR3 DNA reads TGTGCCTGGAGTGGCGGGGCGGGGCGCGGCCCCCAGGCCTCAGCACATGGCTACACCTTC. Its protein is CAWSGGAGRGPQASAHGYTF.

This chain joins TRBV6-5 and TRBJ2-3; D uncertain. V lost 2 bases to trimming and J lost 2 bases, with 8 bases between them. CDR3 length equals 14 residues. Germline CDR1 is MNHEY and CDR2 is SVGAGI. DNA for the CDR3: TGTGCCAGCAGTTACCTCTCGGACACAGATACGCAGTATTTT. Protein sequence: CASSYLSDTDTQYF.

The V and J genes are TRBV30 and TRBJ1-2, with a possible D match to TRBD1 (5 bases). Germline V gene sequence: CDR1 GTSNPN, CDR2 SVGIG (reference sequence). Trimming pared 0 bases from V and 4 bases from J, leaving 12 bases between. This CDR3 comprises 14 residues. CDR3 coding DNA: TGTGCCTGGAGTGTAAGGCAGGGAACCTATGGCTACACCTTC. It specifies CAWSVRQGTYGYTF.

This chain's CDR3 is CASSDTGEGGNTIYF. The CDR3 DNA reads as TGTGCCAGCAGTGATACAGGGGAGGGAGGAAACACCATATATTTT. J is TRBJ1-3 and V is TRBV6-1; 7 bases are shared with TRBD1. CDR1 and CDR2 (germline): MNHNS, SASEGT. The CDR3 consists of 15 residues. V shed 3 bases, J shed 4 bases, and the junction held 6 bases outside the gene matches.

The rearrangement links TRBV2 to TRBJ1-1; D is undetermined. Germline V gives CDR1 SNHLY, CDR2 FYNNEI. V was trimmed by 2 bases and J by 5 bases, leaving 6 bases between them. This CDR3 contains 12 residues. CDR3 nucleotide sequence: TGTGCCAGCAGTGAACCCGTAACTGAAGCTTTCTTT. The encoded protein is CASSEPVTEAFF.

The chain employs TRBV28 and TRBJ1-4; 7 bases line up with TRBD1. Looked up from germline, CDR1 is MDHEN and CDR2 is SYDVKM. Unmatched junction bases numbered 4, after V lost 6 bases and J lost 3 bases. CDR3 length: 14 amino acids. The CDR3 DNA reads as TGTGCCAGCAGCCAGGGGGATGCTAATGAAAAACTGTTTTTT. It specifies CASSQGDANEKLFF.

The CDR3 spells CASSATLNTEAFF. CDR3 nucleotides: TGTGCCAGCAGTGCTACTCTGAACACTGAAGCTTTCTTT. The rearrangement links TRBV28 to TRBJ1-1, with D uncertain. Germline-derived CDR1 and CDR2 are MDHEN and SYDVKM. V was pared by 5 bases and J by 0 bases, with 7 bases between. The CDR3 runs 13 residues.

The chain recombines TRBV6-1 with TRBJ2-1; D gene uncertain. CDR1 is MNHNS and CDR2 is SASEGT in the germline V gene. Deletions cut 4 bases from V and 6 bases from J, with 10 bases between. The CDR3 sequence is 13 residues long. This CDR3 is CASSASWTNEQFF. The CDR3 DNA is TGTGCCAGCAGTGCGAGCTGGACCAATGAGCAGTTCTTC.

The V call is TRBV14, the J call TRBJ2-7; D call uncertain. There are 12 residues in the CDR3. CDR1 is SGHDN, CDR2 FVKESK, per germline. Trimming cost V 5 bases and J 7 bases, with 12 bases left between them. The CDR3 coding sequence is TGTGCCAGCAGCTCAGTTCGCTGGGAGCAGTACTTC. This gives the protein CASSSVRWEQYF.